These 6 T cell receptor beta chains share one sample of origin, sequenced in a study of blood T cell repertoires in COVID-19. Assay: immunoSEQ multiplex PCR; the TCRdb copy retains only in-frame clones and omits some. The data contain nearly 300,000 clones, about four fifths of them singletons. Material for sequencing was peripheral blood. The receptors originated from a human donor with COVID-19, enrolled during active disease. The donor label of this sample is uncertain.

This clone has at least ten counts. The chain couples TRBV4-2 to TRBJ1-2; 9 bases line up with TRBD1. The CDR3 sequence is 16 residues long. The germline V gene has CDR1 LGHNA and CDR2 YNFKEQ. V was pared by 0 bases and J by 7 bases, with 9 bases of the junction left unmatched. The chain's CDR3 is CASSQDYDRGVTGYTF. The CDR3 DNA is TGTGCCAGCAGCCAAGATTACGACAGGGGGGTAACTGGCTACACCTTC.

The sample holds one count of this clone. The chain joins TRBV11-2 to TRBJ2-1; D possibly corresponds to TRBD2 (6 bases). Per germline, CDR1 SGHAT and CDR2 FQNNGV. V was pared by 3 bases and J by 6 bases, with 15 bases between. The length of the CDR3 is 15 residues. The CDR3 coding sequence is TGTGCCAGCAGCTTGGAAAAGGGACTGTTCAATGAGCAGTTCTTC. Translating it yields CASSLEKGLFNEQFF.

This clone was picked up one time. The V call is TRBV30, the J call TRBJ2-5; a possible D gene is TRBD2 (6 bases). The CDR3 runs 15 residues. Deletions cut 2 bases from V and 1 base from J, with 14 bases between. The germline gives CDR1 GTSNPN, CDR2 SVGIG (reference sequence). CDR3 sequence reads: CAWSSRGGTQETQYF. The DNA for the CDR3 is TGTGCCTGGAGTTCCCGGGGAGGCACCCAAGAGACCCAGTACTTC.

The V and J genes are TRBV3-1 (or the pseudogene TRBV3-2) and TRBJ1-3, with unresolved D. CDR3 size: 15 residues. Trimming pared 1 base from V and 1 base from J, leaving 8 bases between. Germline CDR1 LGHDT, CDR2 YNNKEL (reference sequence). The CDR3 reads CASSQAAGSGNTIYF. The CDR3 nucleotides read TGTGCCAGCAGCCAAGCAGCAGGATCTGGAAACACCATATATTTT.

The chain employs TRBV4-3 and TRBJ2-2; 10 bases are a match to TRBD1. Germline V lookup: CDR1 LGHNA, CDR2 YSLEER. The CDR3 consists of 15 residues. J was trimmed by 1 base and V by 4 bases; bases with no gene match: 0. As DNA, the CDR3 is TGCGCCAGCAGCCGGGACAGGGGGAACACCGGGGAGCTGTTTTTT. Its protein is CASSRDRGNTGELFF.

CDR3 nucleotides: TGTGCCAGTAGAGTGACTTACTATGGCTACACCTTC. This codes for CASRVTYYGYTF. The chain links TRBV19 to TRBJ1-2; no firm D call. Trimming removed 6 bases from V and 3 bases from J, with 8 bases in between. The germline gives CDR1 LNHDA, CDR2 SQIVND (reference sequence). The CDR3 length is 12 residues.